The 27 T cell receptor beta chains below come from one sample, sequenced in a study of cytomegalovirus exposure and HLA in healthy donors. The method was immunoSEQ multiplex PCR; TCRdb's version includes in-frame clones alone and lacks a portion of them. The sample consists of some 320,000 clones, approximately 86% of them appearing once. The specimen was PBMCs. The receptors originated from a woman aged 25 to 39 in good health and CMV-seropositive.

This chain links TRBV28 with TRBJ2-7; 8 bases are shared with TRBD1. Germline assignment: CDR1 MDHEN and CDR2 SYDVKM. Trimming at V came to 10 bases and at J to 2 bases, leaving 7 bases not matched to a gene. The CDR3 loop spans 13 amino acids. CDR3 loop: CAIRGTGAYEQYF. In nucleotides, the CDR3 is TGTGCCATCCGCGGGACAGGAGCCTACGAGCAGTACTTC. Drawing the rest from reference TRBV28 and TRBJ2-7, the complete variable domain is DVKVTQSSRYLVKRTGEKVFLECVQDMDHENMFWYRQDPGLGLRLIYFSYDVKMKEKGDIPEGYSVSREKKERFSLILESASTNQTSMYLCAIRGTGAYEQYFGPGTRLTVT.

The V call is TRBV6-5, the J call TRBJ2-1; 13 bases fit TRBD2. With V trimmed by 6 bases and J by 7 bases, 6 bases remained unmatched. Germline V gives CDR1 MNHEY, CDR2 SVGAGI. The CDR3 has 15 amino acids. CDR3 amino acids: CASSTSGGAANEQFF. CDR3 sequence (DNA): TGTGCCAGCAGCACTAGCGGGGGGGCCGCGAATGAGCAGTTCTTC.

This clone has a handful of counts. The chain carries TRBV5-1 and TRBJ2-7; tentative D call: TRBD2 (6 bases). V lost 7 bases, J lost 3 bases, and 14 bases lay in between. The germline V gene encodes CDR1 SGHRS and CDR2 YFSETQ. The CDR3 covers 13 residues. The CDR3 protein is CASGRDWFYEQYF. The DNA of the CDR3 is TGCGCCAGCGGCCGGGACTGGTTCTACGAGCAGTACTTC.

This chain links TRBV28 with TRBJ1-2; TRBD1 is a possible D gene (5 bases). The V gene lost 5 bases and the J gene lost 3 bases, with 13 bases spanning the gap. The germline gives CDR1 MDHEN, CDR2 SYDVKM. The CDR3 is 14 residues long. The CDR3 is CASSLPGTDYGYTF. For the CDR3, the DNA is TGTGCCAGCAGTCTTCCCGGGACGGACTATGGCTACACCTTC.

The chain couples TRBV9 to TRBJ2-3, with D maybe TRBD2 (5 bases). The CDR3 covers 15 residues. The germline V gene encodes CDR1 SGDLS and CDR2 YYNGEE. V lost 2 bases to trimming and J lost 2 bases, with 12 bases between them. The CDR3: CASSVSGVDTDTQYF. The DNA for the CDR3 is TGTGCCAGCAGCGTTTCCGGGGTCGACACAGATACGCAGTATTTT.

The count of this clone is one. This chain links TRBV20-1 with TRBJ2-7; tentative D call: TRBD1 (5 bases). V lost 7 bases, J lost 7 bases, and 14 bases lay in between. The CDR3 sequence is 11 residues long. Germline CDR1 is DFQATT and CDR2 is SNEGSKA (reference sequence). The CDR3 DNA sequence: TGCAGTGTACCTGGGGCTGGGGAGCAGTACTTC. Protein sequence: CSVPGAGEQYF.

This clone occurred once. CDR3 amino acids: CASSESAGSKSPLHF. The CDR3 region has the DNA TGTGCCAGCAGTGAATCGGCAGGGTCCAAGTCACCCCTCCACTTT. This chain uses TRBV25-1 with TRBJ1-6; maybe TRBD1 (5 bases). The CDR3 length is 15 residues. Germline V CDR1 and CDR2: MGHDK, SYGVNS. V was trimmed by 1 base and J by 10 bases, leaving 14 bases between them.

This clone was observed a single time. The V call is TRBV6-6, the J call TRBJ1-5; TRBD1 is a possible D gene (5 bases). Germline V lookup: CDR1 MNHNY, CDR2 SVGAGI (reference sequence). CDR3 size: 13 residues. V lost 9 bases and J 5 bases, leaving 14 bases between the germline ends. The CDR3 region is CASWTSWDQPQHF. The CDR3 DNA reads TGTGCCAGTTGGACATCTTGGGATCAGCCCCAGCATTTT.

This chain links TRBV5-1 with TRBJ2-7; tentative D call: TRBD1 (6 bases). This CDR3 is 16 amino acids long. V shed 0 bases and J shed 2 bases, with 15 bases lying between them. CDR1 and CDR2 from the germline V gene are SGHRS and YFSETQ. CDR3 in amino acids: CASSLEQGQTTYEQYF. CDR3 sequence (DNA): TGCGCCAGCAGCTTGGAACAAGGACAGACGACCTACGAGCAGTACTTC. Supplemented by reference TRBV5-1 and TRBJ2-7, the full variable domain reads KAGVTQTPRYLIKTRGQQVTLSCSPISGHRSVSWYQQTPGQGLQFLFEYFSETQRNKGNFPGRFSGRQFSNSRSEMNVSTLELGDSALYLCASSLEQGQTTYEQYFGPGTRLTVT.

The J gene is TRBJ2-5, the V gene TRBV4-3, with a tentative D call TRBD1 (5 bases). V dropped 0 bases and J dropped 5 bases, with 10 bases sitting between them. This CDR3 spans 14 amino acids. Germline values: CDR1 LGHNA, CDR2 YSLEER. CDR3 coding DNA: TGCGCCAGCAGCCAAGACAGGGTCACGGAGACCCAGTACTTC. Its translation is CASSQDRVTETQYF.

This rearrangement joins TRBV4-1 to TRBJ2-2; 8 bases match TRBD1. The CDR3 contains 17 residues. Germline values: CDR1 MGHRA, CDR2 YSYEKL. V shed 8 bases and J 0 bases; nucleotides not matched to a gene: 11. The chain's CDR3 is CASGLPLQGANTGELFF. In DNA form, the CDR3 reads TGCGCCAGCGGACTACCTTTACAGGGGGCGAACACCGGGGAGCTGTTTTTT.

The CDR3 region has the DNA TGTGCCAGCAGTTACGTCCTTAATCAGCCCCAGCATTTT. This codes for CASSYVLNQPQHF. The chain recombines TRBV6-5 with TRBJ1-5, with D hard to call. This CDR3 has 13 amino acids. Deletions cut 2 bases from V and 4 bases from J, with 6 bases between. CDR1 and CDR2 from the germline V gene are MNHEY and SVGAGI.

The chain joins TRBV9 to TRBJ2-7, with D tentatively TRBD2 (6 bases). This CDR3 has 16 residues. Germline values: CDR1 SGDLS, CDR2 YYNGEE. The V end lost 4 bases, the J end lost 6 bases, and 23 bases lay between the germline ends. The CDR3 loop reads CASSHTDGTPPLEQYF. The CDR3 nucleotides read TGTGCCAGCAGCCATACCGACGGGACTCCTCCTCTCGAGCAGTACTTC.

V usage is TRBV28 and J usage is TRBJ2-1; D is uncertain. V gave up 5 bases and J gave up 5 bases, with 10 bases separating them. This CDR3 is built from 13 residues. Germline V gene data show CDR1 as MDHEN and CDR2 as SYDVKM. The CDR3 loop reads CASSLGNDNEQFF. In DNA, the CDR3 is TGTGCCAGCAGTCTGGGTAACGACAATGAGCAGTTCTTC. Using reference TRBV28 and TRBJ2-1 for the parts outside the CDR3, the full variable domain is DVKVTQSSRYLVKRTGEKVFLECVQDMDHENMFWYRQDPGLGLRLIYFSYDVKMKEKGDIPEGYSVSREKKERFSLILESASTNQTSMYLCASSLGNDNEQFFGPGTRLTVL.

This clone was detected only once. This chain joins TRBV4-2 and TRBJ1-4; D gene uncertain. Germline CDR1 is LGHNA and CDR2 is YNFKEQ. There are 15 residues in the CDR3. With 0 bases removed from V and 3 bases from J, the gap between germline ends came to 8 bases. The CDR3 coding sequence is TGTGCCAGCAGCCAAGATTTGGGTTCTAATGAAAAACTGTTTTTT. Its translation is CASSQDLGSNEKLFF.

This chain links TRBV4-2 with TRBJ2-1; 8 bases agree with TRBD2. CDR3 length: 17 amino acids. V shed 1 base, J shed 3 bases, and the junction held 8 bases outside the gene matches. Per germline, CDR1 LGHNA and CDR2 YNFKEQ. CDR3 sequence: CASSQVKAGANYNEQFF. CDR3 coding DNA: TGTGCCAGCAGCCAAGTCAAAGCGGGGGCGAACTACAATGAGCAGTTCTTC.

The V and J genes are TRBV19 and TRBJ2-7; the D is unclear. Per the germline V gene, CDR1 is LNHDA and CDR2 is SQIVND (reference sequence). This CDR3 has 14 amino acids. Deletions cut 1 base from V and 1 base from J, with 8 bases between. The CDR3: CASSIADGSYEQYF. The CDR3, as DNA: TGTGCCAGTAGTATAGCAGACGGTTCCTACGAGCAGTACTTC.

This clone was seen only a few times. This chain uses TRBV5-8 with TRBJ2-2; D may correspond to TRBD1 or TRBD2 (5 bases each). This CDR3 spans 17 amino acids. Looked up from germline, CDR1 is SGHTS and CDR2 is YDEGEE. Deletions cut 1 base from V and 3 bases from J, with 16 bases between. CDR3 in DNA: TGTGCCAGCAGCTTGTATCTAACCCGGGACCACACCGGGGAGCTGTTTTTT. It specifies CASSLYLTRDHTGELFF.

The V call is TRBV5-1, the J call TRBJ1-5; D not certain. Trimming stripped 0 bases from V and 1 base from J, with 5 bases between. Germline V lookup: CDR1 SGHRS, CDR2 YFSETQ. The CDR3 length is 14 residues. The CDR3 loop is CASSLGQSNQPQHF. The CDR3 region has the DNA TGCGCCAGCAGCTTGGGGCAGAGCAATCAGCCCCAGCATTTT.

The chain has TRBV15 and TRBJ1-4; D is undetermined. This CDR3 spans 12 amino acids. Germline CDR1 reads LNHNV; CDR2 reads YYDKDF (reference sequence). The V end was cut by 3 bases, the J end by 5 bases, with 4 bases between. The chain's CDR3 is CATSSYNEKLFF. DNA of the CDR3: TGTGCCACCAGCAGTTACAATGAAAAACTGTTTTTT.

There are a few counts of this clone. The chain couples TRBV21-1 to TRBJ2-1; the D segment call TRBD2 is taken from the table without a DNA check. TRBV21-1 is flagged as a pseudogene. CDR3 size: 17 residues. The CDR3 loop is CASIQVVAGGPSSEQFF. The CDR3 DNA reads TGTGCCAGCATCCAGGTAGTAGCGGGAGGGCCCTCGAGTGAGCAGTTCTTC.

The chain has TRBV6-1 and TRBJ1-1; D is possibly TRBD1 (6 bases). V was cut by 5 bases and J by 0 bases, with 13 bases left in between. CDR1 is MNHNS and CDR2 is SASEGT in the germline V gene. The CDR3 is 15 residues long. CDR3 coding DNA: TGTGCCAGCAGTATTGGTGGGGGCTTGAACACTGAAGCTTTCTTT. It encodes CASSIGGGLNTEAFF.

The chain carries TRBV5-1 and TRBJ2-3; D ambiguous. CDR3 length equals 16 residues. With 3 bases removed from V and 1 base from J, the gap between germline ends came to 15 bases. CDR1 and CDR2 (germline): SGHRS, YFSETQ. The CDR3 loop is CASSSQTRSRTDTQYF. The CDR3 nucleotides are TGCGCCAGCAGCTCACAGACCCGAAGTCGCACAGATACGCAGTATTTT.

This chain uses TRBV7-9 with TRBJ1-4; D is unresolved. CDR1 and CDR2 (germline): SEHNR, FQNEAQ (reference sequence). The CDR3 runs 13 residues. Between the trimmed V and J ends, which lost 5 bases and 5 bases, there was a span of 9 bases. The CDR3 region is CASSPNPNEKLFF. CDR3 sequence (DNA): TGTGCCAGCAGCCCCAACCCCAATGAAAAACTGTTTTTT.

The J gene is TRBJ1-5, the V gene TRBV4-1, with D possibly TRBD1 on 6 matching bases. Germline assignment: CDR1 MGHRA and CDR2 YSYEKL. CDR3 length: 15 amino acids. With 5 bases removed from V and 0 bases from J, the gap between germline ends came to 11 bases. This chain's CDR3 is CASSRQEVSNQPQHF. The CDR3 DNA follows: TGCGCCAGCAGCAGACAGGAGGTTAGCAATCAGCCCCAGCATTTT.

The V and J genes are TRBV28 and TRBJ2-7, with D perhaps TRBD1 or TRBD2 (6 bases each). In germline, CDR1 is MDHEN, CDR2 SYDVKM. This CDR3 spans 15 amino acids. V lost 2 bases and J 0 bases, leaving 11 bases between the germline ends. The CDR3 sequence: CASSLTGASSYEQYF. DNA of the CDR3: TGTGCCAGCAGTTTAACGGGGGCCAGCTCCTACGAGCAGTACTTC.

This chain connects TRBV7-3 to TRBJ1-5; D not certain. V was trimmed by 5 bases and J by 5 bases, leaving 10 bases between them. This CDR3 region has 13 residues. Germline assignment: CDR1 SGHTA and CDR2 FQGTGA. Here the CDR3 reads CASSRTADQPQHF. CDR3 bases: TGTGCCAGCAGCAGGACGGCTGATCAGCCCCAGCATTTT.